The 6 T cell receptor beta chains given below trace back to one sample, sequenced in a study of blood T cells in healthy people across ages. Primers used in a second PCR of roughly 6 to 12 cycles were a sample-barcoded 5' primer and a J-beta primer mix. MiXCR, run by TCRdb on the 5' RACE reads, gives a single entry per CDR3 protein. The repertoire holds fewer than 2,000,000 distinct CDR3 sequences, with approximately 39% as singletons. Sequencing was carried out using blood. These receptor sequences come from a human donor in good health.

V and J are TRBV30 and TRBJ2-7; D unclear. V was shortened by 3 bases and J by 2 bases, with 8 bases between the two germline ends. The V gene's germline CDR1 is GTSNPN and CDR2 SVGIG (reference sequence). The CDR3 covers 12 residues. CDR3 loop: CAWRGQTYEQYF. CDR3 bases: TGTGCCTGGAGAGGTCAGACCTACGAGCAGTACTTC.

In this sample, this clonotype turned up a few times. The CDR3 nucleotides read TGTGCCAGCAGTTACGATGGTGGGGACAGCCCCATGGGGTATGGCTACACCTTC. Residues: CASSYDGGDSPMGYGYTF. V is TRBV6-2 or TRBV6-3 and J is TRBJ1-2; 7 bases align to TRBD1. The CDR3 totals 18 residues. Germline V gene sequence: CDR1 MNHEY, CDR2 SVGEGT. With V trimmed by 2 bases and J by 5 bases, 17 bases remained unmatched.

This clonotype was observed a handful of times. A read error may be the cause here, since a much bigger clone is one base away. The V gene is TRBV2, the J gene TRBJ1-2; D not resolved. V shed 8 bases and J shed 0 bases, with 4 bases lying between them. Looked up from germline, CDR1 is SNHLY and CDR2 is FYNNEI. The CDR3 contains 11 residues. CDR3 region: CASGTNYGYTF. CDR3 in DNA: TGTGCCAGCGGGACTAACTATGGCTACACCTTC.

The chain is built from TRBV5-1 and TRBJ2-5; D is perhaps TRBD2 (6 bases). The DNA end is more similar to TRBJ2-7, so the J call may be wrong. The CDR3 is 15 amino acids. Germline loops: CDR1 SGHRS, CDR2 YFSETQ. Here the CDR3 reads CASSLAQGGPDEQYF. In DNA, the CDR3 is TGCGCCAGCAGCTTGGCCCAGGGAGGACCCGACGAGCAGTACTTC.

CDR3 residues: CASSYSGRGTYEQYF. The CDR3 bases are TGTGCCAGCAGTTACTCGGGGCGGGGGACCTATGAGCAGTACTTC. This chain links TRBV6-5 with TRBJ2-4; 7 bases agree with TRBD2. J lost 13 bases, V lost 0 bases, and 12 bases had no gene match. The CDR3 spans 15 residues. Germline V gives CDR1 MNHEY, CDR2 SVGAGI.

The chain employs TRBV10-3 and TRBJ1-2, with D possibly TRBD1 on 6 matching bases. Germline CDR1 is ENHRY and CDR2 is SYGVKD. The CDR3 totals 14 residues. The ends were cut back, 3 bases at V and 8 bases at J, with 16 bases in the middle. In nucleotides, the CDR3 is TGTGCCATCAGTGATGGGGACATCCGTCGGGGCTACACCTTC. It encodes CAISDGDIRRGYTF.